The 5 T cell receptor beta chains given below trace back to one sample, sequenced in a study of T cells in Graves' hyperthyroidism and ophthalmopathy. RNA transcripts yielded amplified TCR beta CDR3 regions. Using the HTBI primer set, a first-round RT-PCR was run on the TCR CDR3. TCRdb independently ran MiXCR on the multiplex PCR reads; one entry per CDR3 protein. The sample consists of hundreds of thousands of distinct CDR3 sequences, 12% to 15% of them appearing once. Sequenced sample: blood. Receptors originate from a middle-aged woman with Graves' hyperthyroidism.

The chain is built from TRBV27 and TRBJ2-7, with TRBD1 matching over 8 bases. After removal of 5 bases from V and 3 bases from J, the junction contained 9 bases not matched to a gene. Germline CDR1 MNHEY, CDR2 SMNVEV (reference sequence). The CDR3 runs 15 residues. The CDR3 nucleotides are TGTGCCAGCAGTGGGGCCGGGACAGGATACTACGAGCAGTACTTC. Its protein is CASSGAGTGYYEQYF.

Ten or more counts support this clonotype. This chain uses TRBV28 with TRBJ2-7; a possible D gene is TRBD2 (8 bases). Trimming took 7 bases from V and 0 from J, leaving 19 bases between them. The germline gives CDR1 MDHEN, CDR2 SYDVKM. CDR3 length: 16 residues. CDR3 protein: CASTIGGGGNSYEQYF. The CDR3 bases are TGTGCCAGCACTATAGGGGGCGGGGGGAACTCCTACGAGCAGTACTTC.

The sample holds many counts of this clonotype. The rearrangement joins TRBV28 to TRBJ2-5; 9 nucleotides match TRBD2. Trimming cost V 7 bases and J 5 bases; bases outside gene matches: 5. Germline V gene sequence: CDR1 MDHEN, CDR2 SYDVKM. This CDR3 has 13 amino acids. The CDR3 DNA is TGTGCCAGCATGGCTAGCGGGACGGAGACCCAGTACTTC. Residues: CASMASGTETQYF.

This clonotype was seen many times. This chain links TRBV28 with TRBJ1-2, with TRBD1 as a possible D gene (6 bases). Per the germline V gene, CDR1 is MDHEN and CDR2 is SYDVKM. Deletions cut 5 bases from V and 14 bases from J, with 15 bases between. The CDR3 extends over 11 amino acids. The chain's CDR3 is CASSLDSGYTF. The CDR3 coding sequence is TGTGCCAGCAGTCTGGACAGTGGATATACCTTC.

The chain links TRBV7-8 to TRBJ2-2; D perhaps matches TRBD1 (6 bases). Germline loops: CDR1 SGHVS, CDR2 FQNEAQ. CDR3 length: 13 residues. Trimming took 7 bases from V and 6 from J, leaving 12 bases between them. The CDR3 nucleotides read TGTGCCAGCACCAATCCAGGGGCCGGGGAGCTGTTTTTT. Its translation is CASTNPGAGELFF.